This entry lists 20 T cell receptor beta chains sequenced from one sample in a study of shared clonotypes between healthy human individuals. Using immunoSEQ multiplex PCR, the repertoire was profiled, and TCRdb retains in-frame clones only, with some absent. The sample has about 2,500,000 clones, 85% to 95% seen once. Material for sequencing was naive CD4+ T cells sorted from blood. Subset: CD45RA+ positively selected. The receptors here all came from a man between 18 and 29 years old in good health.

The chain is built from TRBV21-1 and TRBJ2-5; the D call in the table, TRBD1, was not verified against the DNA. TRBV21-1 is labeled a pseudogene. CDR3 length equals 16 residues. DNA of the CDR3: TGTGCCAGCCCAAAAGTGGGGGCAACCCAACAGGGGACCCAGTACTTC. Amino acid sequence: CASPKVGATQQGTQYF.

This chain joins TRBV7-9 and TRBJ1-2, with D uncertain. This CDR3 has 14 amino acids. Trimming pared 4 bases from V and 2 bases from J, leaving 11 bases between. Germline V lookup: CDR1 SEHNR, CDR2 FQNEAQ (reference sequence). CDR3 in amino acids: CASSSFGRNYGYTF. In nucleotides, the CDR3 is TGTGCCAGCAGCTCTTTTGGCAGGAACTATGGCTACACCTTC. The whole variable domain, remainder taken from reference TRBV7-9 and TRBJ1-2, is DTGVSQNPRHKITKRGQNVTFRCDPISEHNRLYWYRQTLGQGPEFLTYFQNEAQLEKSRLLSDRFSAERPKGSFSTLEIQRTEQGDSAMYLCASSSFGRNYGYTFGSGTRLTVV.

The chain is built from TRBV18 and TRBJ1-1, with 7 bases lining up with TRBD1. The CDR3 consists of 17 residues. Germline V gives CDR1 KGHSH, CDR2 LQKENI. V dropped 0 bases and J dropped 1; count of bases not matched to a gene: 8. The CDR3: CASSPPRGQDQNTEAFF. CDR3 DNA sequence: TGTGCCAGCTCACCACCGAGAGGACAGGACCAGAACACTGAAGCTTTCTTT.

This clone showed up just once. The genes are TRBV9 and TRBJ2-5; 9 positions match TRBD2. Germline trimming cut 0 bases from V and 1 base from J; bases unmatched to any gene: 4. This CDR3 spans 16 amino acids. Germline V gene lookup returns CDR1 SGDLS and CDR2 YYNGEE. CDR3 amino acids: CASSVVGSGGQETQYF. As DNA, the CDR3 is TGTGCCAGCAGCGTAGTGGGTAGCGGGGGCCAAGAGACCCAGTACTTC.

In this sample, this clone turned up once. The chain joins TRBV15 to TRBJ1-2; 11 bases are shared with TRBD1. The CDR3 has 16 residues. Germline V gene data show CDR1 as LNHNV and CDR2 as YYDKDF (reference sequence). The junction had 10 bases not matched to a gene; V was cut back by 3 bases and J by 7 bases. The DNA of the CDR3 is TGTGCCACCAGCAGCCTACCCGGGACAGGGGGAAGTGGCTACACCTTC. Residues: CATSSLPGTGGSGYTF.

The chain links TRBV19 to TRBJ2-6, with 8 bases that match TRBD1. This CDR3 has 17 amino acids. V trimming: 5 bases; J trimming: 3 bases; junction bases outside the gene matches: 9. Looked up from germline, CDR1 is LNHDA and CDR2 is SQIVND (reference sequence). CDR3 DNA: TGTGCCAGTAGTGGGGCAGGGGGCTTAGGTGGGGCCAACGTCCTGACTTTC. This translates into CASSGAGGLGGANVLTF.

This CDR3 reads CASTTGQGRNTGELFF. CDR3 nucleotides: TGTGCCAGCACGACGGGACAGGGTCGGAACACCGGGGAGCTGTTTTTT. This rearrangement joins TRBV18 to TRBJ2-2; 9 positions match TRBD1. The CDR3 contains 16 residues. J gave up 1 base and V 8 bases, and 8 bases lay outside the gene matches. The germline V gene encodes CDR1 KGHSH and CDR2 LQKENI.

This chain connects TRBV7-8 to TRBJ1-1, with a tentative D call TRBD1 (5 bases). The CDR3 runs to 14 residues. Trimming removed 1 base at V and 4 bases at J, with 10 bases between. Germline V CDR1 and CDR2: SGHVS, FQNEAQ. This CDR3 is CASSLVGVGTEAFF. CDR3 coding DNA: TGTGCCAGCAGCTTAGTGGGGGTGGGCACTGAAGCTTTCTTT.

The chain carries TRBV13 and TRBJ1-5; D uncertain. The CDR3 is made up of 15 amino acids. V was cut by 0 bases and J by 4 bases, with 10 bases left in between. The germline gives CDR1 PRHDT, CDR2 FYEKMQ (reference sequence). CDR3 protein: CASSLGAVINQPQHF. For the CDR3, the DNA is TGTGCCAGCAGCTTAGGGGCGGTGATTAATCAGCCCCAGCATTTT.

This rearrangement joins TRBV2 to TRBJ2-7; D is undetermined. There are 13 residues in the CDR3. CDR1 is SNHLY, CDR2 FYNNEI, per germline. V lost 8 bases and J 0 bases, leaving 11 bases between the germline ends. Written as DNA, the CDR3 is TGTGCCAGCGGTTCGACTGGCTCCTACGAGCAGTACTTC. Its translation is CASGSTGSYEQYF. Based on the CDR3 plus reference TRBV2 and TRBJ2-7, the full variable domain is EPEVTQTPSHQVTQMGQEVILRCVPISNHLYFYWYRQILGQKVEFLVSFYNNEISEKSEIFDDQFSVERPDGSNFTLKIRSTKLEDSAMYFCASGSTGSYEQYFGPGTRLTVT.

The chain joins TRBV6-1 to TRBJ2-5; D may be TRBD2 (5 bases). This CDR3 contains 14 residues. The germline V and J ends were trimmed by 3 bases and 2 bases, with 10 bases remaining between them. Germline values: CDR1 MNHNS, CDR2 SASEGT. CDR3 DNA sequence: TGTGCCAGCAGTGAGAGGGTCGATCAAGAGACCCAGTACTTC. As protein: CASSERVDQETQYF.

For the CDR3, the DNA is TGCGCCAGCTCCACAGGGGAGGTTTGGCGTGGAAACACCATATATTTT. It yields the protein CASSTGEVWRGNTIYF. The genes are TRBV5-1 and TRBJ1-3; 7 bases map to TRBD1. The germline CDR1 and CDR2 sequences are SGHRS and YFSETQ. The trim removed 7 bases at V and 3 bases at J, leaving 13 bases unmatched. The CDR3 has 16 amino acids.

The gene calls are TRBV11-2 and TRBJ2-7; 7 bases map to TRBD2. The V segment lost 8 bases and the J segment 0 bases; nucleotides outside the gene matches: 7. The CDR3 spans 14 residues. Germline V gene sequence: CDR1 SGHAT, CDR2 FQNNGV. The CDR3 DNA is TGTGCCAGCCGCCTCGGGAGGTACTCCTACGAGCAGTACTTC. It codes for CASRLGRYSYEQYF.

Concerning this clone: The germline gene is not matched at one end of the junction; a read error may be the cause. This chain links TRBV7-7 with TRBJ2-5, with 7 bases identical to TRBD1. Per germline, CDR1 SSHAT and CDR2 FNYEAQ (reference sequence). The CDR3 is made up of 14 amino acids. In DNA, the CDR3 is TGTGCTAGCAGCCGGGACAGATGGCAAGAGACCCAGTACTTC. Translated, it gives CASSRDRWQETQYF. Supplemented by reference TRBV7-7 and TRBJ2-5, the full variable domain reads GAGVSQSPRYKVTKRGQDVTLRCDPISSHATLYWYQQALGQGPEFLTYFNYEAQPDKSGLPSDRFSAERPEGSISTLTIQRTEQRDSAMYRCASSRDRWQETQYFGPGTRLLVL.

The rearrangement uses TRBV4-1 and TRBJ1-1; D is possibly TRBD1 (5 bases). V was cut by 4 bases and J by 0 bases, with 12 bases left in between. There are 15 residues in the CDR3. Germline loops: CDR1 MGHRA, CDR2 YSYEKL. The CDR3 region has the DNA TGCGCCAGCAGCCTTGCAGGGCGTCTGAACACTGAAGCTTTCTTT. Protein product: CASSLAGRLNTEAFF.

This chain joins TRBV10-3 and TRBJ1-5; D remains unclear. Germline loops: CDR1 ENHRY, CDR2 SYGVKD. The V end was cut by 0 bases, the J end by 7 bases, with 7 bases between. The length of the CDR3 is 13 residues. In DNA form, the CDR3 reads TGTGCCATCAGTGAGTCGATGGAGCAGCCCCAGCATTTT. Residues: CAISESMEQPQHF.

The rearrangement joins TRBV6-1 to TRBJ1-1; unclear D gene. The germline V gene has CDR1 MNHNS and CDR2 SASEGT. The CDR3 is 14 residues long. V lost 11 bases, J lost 0 bases, and 16 bases lay in between. CDR3 protein: CASYEAGLNTEAFF. The CDR3 DNA reads TGTGCCTCCTACGAGGCGGGTCTGAACACTGAAGCTTTCTTT.

The genes are TRBV5-1 and TRBJ1-6, with a tentative D call TRBD1 (5 bases). CDR3 length: 16 residues. Germline V gene lookup returns CDR1 SGHRS and CDR2 YFSETQ. Trimming took off 0 bases at V and 10 bases at J, with 17 bases between the two ends. The CDR3 coding sequence is TGCGCCAGCAGCTTGGAGGCAGGGTGGCAAGGGTCACCCCTCCACTTT. This translates into CASSLEAGWQGSPLHF.

The chain combines TRBV5-6 with TRBJ2-2; possibly TRBD2 for D (6 bases). The V end was cut by 4 bases, the J end by 4 bases, with 23 bases between. The germline CDR1 and CDR2 sequences are SGHDT and YYEEEE. This CDR3 contains 18 residues. The CDR3 protein is CASSLRSVGLTGTGELFF. As DNA, the CDR3 is TGTGCCAGCAGCCTCCGATCCGTGGGACTGACGGGCACCGGGGAGCTGTTTTTT.

The chain joins TRBV5-1 to TRBJ2-2; D may be TRBD1 (5 bases). The V end was cut by 2 bases, the J end by 0 bases, with 14 bases between. Germline-derived CDR1 and CDR2 are SGHRS and YFSETQ. The CDR3 is 17 amino acids. The CDR3 DNA sequence: TGCGCCAGCAGCTTAGGGGTTCAGGGCGCGAACACCGGGGAGCTGTTTTTT. As protein: CASSLGVQGANTGELFF.